The 18 T cell receptor beta chains given below trace back to one sample, sequenced in a study of T cells in localized non-small cell lung cancer. TCRdb's table, derived via immunoSEQ multiplex PCR, lists solely in-frame clones and lacks some. The top ten hold approximately 3.6% of the sample, which has approximately 40,000 clones, around 87% seen once. Sequences were derived from peripheral blood, sampled before any cancer treatment. These receptors were taken from a man aged 18 to 50 with stage I lung adenocarcinoma.

The V call is TRBV7-9, the J call TRBJ1-2; D not certain. Germline CDR1 SEHNR, CDR2 FQNEAQ (reference sequence). This CDR3 has 15 amino acids. Between the trimmed V and J ends, which lost 2 bases and 8 bases, there was a span of 18 bases. CDR3 sequence (DNA): TGTGCCAGCAGCTTAATGGCAGCCCTAGTCTGGGGCTACACCTTC. It codes for CASSLMAALVWGYTF.

Here the CDR3 DNA reads TGCGCCAGCAGCCAAGAAGGCAATTCACGGGCAGCGAACACCGGGGAGCTGTTTTTT. Translation: CASSQEGNSRAANTGELFF. The gene calls are TRBV4-3 and TRBJ2-2; D not resolved. This CDR3 contains 19 residues. Germline CDR1 and CDR2: LGHNA and YSLEER. V lost 0 bases and J lost 0, with 17 bases in between.

The chain recombines TRBV27 with TRBJ1-1, with D perhaps matching TRBD1 (5 bases). The CDR3 sequence is 15 residues long. V was cut by 6 bases and J by 2 bases, with 16 bases left in between. Per the germline V gene, CDR1 is MNHEY and CDR2 is SMNVEV (reference sequence). CDR3: CASSPRGRPNTEAFF. CDR3 DNA sequence: TGTGCCAGCAGCCCCCGGGGACGGCCAAACACTGAAGCTTTCTTT.

In this sample, this clone turned up once. This rearrangement joins TRBV7-2 to TRBJ2-7, with D unclear. The V end lost 2 bases, the J end lost 6 bases, and 14 bases lay between the germline ends. The CDR3 extends over 14 amino acids. Germline V gives CDR1 SGHTA, CDR2 FQGNSA. In nucleotides, the CDR3 is TGTGCCAGCAGCTTAACCTCCCTACGGGCCGAGCAGTACTTC. It specifies CASSLTSLRAEQYF.

The chain joins TRBV14 to TRBJ2-3; D is perhaps TRBD2 (5 bases). V was trimmed by 0 bases and J by 1 base, leaving 8 bases between them. Germline V CDR1 and CDR2: SGHDN, FVKESK. CDR3 length: 15 residues. The CDR3 nucleotides read TGTGCCAGCAGCCAAGAAGGACTTGGCACAGATACGCAGTATTTT. Protein: CASSQEGLGTDTQYF.

The J gene is TRBJ1-2, the V gene TRBV15; D may be TRBD1 (6 bases). This CDR3 contains 14 residues. The germline CDR1 and CDR2 sequences are LNHNV and YYDKDF (reference sequence). Trimming removed 0 bases at V and 7 bases at J, with 12 bases between. CDR3: CATSREGGALGYTF. The CDR3 nucleotides read TGTGCCACCAGCAGAGAAGGGGGAGCCCTTGGCTACACCTTC.

The chain carries TRBV27 and TRBJ1-4; a weak D match, TRBD1 (5 bases). Germline V gives CDR1 MNHEY, CDR2 SMNVEV (reference sequence). This CDR3 is 14 amino acids long. V lost 5 bases and J 7 bases, leaving 14 bases between the germline ends. The chain's CDR3 is CASSPTGFGEKLFF. CDR3 sequence (DNA): TGTGCCAGCAGTCCTACAGGTTTCGGTGAAAAACTGTTTTTT.

The rearrangement joins TRBV11-3 to TRBJ2-1; the match to TRBD1 covers 10 bases. Trimming removed 2 bases from V and 7 bases from J; junction bases left unmatched: 11. The germline V gene encodes CDR1 SGHNT and CDR2 YENEEA. CDR3 length: 17 residues. CDR3 region: CASSLWVPGQGENEQFF. The CDR3 DNA follows: TGTGCCAGCAGCTTATGGGTTCCAGGACAGGGGGAGAATGAGCAGTTCTTC. The complete variable domain, with remaining parts taken from reference TRBV11-3 and TRBJ2-1, reads EAGVVQSPRYKIIEKKQPVAFWCNPISGHNTLYWYLQNLGQGPELLIRYENEEAVDDSQLPKDRFSAERLKGVDSTLKIQPAELGDSAVYLCASSLWVPGQGENEQFFGPGTRLTVL.

V usage is TRBV19 and J usage is TRBJ1-6; D remains unclear. The germline CDR1 and CDR2 sequences are LNHDA and SQIVND (reference sequence). CDR3 length equals 15 residues. With 8 bases removed from V and 3 bases from J, the gap between germline ends came to 14 bases. CDR3 loop: CASSSRTNYNSPLHF. The CDR3 region has the DNA TGTGCCAGTTCGTCCCGGACTAACTATAATTCACCCCTCCACTTT.

The chain uses TRBV10-3 and TRBJ2-7; D could derive from TRBD1 or TRBD2 (5 bases each). Germline V gene sequence: CDR1 ENHRY, CDR2 SYGVKD. V was trimmed by 2 bases and J by 6 bases, leaving 8 bases between them. The CDR3 is 12 amino acids. DNA of the CDR3: TGTGCCATCAGTGAGATGGGACGCGAGCAGTACTTC. As protein: CAISEMGREQYF.

The rearrangement joins TRBV10-3 to TRBJ1-1; D not certain. Trimming pared 0 bases from V and 11 bases from J, leaving 16 bases between. This CDR3 is 14 amino acids long. Germline CDR1 is ENHRY and CDR2 is SYGVKD. The chain's CDR3 is CAISESRQPLEAFF. CDR3 sequence (DNA): TGTGCCATCAGTGAGTCAAGGCAGCCACTTGAGGCTTTCTTT.

This clone was observed a single time. The chain couples TRBV6-5 to TRBJ2-1; the match to TRBD2 covers 7 bases. Trimming took 2 bases from V and 6 from J; bases not matched to a gene: 4. CDR3 length equals 14 residues. Germline CDR1 MNHEY, CDR2 SVGAGI. The DNA of the CDR3 is TGTGCCAGCAGTTACGGGGGGGGTGGCAATGAGCAGTTCTTC. This gives the protein CASSYGGGGNEQFF.

The genes are TRBV28 and TRBJ2-7; 8 positions match TRBD1. Germline V CDR1 and CDR2: MDHEN, SYDVKM. V dropped 2 bases and J dropped 3; count of bases not matched to a gene: 0. This CDR3 has 13 residues. The CDR3 DNA follows: TGTGCCAGCAGTTTAACAGGGGGCTACGAGCAGTACTTC. Amino acids: CASSLTGGYEQYF.

This clone was found once. V usage is TRBV12-5 and J usage is TRBJ2-7; D is tentatively TRBD1 or TRBD2 (5 bases each). Germline V gene sequence: CDR1 LGHNT, CDR2 FRNRAP. Deletions cut 2 bases from V and 2 bases from J, with 16 bases between. The CDR3 length is 16 residues. The CDR3 region is CASGLTTQGSAYEQYF. The CDR3 bases are TGTGCTAGTGGTTTGACTACGCAGGGTAGCGCCTACGAGCAGTACTTC.

This clone has only one observation. The chain has TRBV11-2 and TRBJ1-2, with TRBD1 matching over 10 bases. V trimming: 1 base; J trimming: 4 bases; junction bases outside the gene matches: 3. This CDR3 is 15 amino acids long. Germline-derived CDR1 and CDR2 are SGHAT and FQNNGV. Written as DNA, the CDR3 is TGTGCCAGCAGCTTAGCCGGGACAGGGGTCTATGGCTACACCTTC. Translation: CASSLAGTGVYGYTF.

The CDR3 DNA sequence: TGCGCCAGCAGCCAACTGACTAGCGGGAGCACAGATACGCAGTATTTT. Residues: CASSQLTSGSTDTQYF. This chain uses TRBV4-3 with TRBJ2-3; 10 positions match TRBD2. Germline V gene sequence: CDR1 LGHNA, CDR2 YSLEER. V lost 2 bases, J lost 0 bases, and 2 bases stayed unmatched. The CDR3 sequence is 16 residues long.

The CDR3 is CASSSGRFNYGYTF. Here the CDR3 DNA reads TGTGCCAGCAGCTCGGGGAGGTTTAACTATGGCTACACCTTC. The rearrangement links TRBV14 to TRBJ1-2; D gene uncertain. The CDR3 loop spans 14 amino acids. The V and J ends lost 5 bases and 1 base respectively, with 11 bases between them. CDR1 and CDR2 from the germline V gene are SGHDN and FVKESK.

A few counts support this clone. The chain couples TRBV28 to TRBJ1-5; no firm D call. The ends were cut back, 7 bases at V and 8 bases at J, with 12 bases in the middle. The CDR3 is 12 residues long. The germline V gene has CDR1 MDHEN and CDR2 SYDVKM. The CDR3 nucleotides are TGTGCCAGCACCGATAACAAGAAGCCCCAGCATTTT. Encoded protein: CASTDNKKPQHF. The variable domain in full, completed from reference TRBV28 and TRBJ1-5, reads DVKVTQSSRYLVKRTGEKVFLECVQDMDHENMFWYRQDPGLGLRLIYFSYDVKMKEKGDIPEGYSVSREKKERFSLILESASTNQTSMYLCASTDNKKPQHFGDGTRLSIL.